This T cell receptor (beta chain) emerged from a study of shared clonotypes between healthy human individuals. Genomic DNA (from each subset) was split evenly across several immunoSEQ plates. Sequencing was performed with immunoSEQ multiplex PCR; in TCRdb, only in-frame clones are kept and a portion is missing. The sample includes hundreds of thousands of clones, around 90% of them seen just once. The length of the CDR3 is 15 residues. The J segment lost 3 bases and the V segment lost 5 bases, leaving 4 bases of the junction unmatched. The V gene's germline CDR1 is SGHTA and CDR2 FQGNSA. General study findings and limits: Donor clonotype sharing was expected to depend on sequencing depth.

Naive CD8 isolation took CD45RO-negative cells positively selected for CCR7 and excluded terminally differentiated effector memory CD45RA+ cells. Details on this clone: Its specificity is unknown. Other DNA sequences from this sample encode an identical CDR3 as well.

The sequenced material came from naive CD8+ T cells sorted from blood. The J gene is TRBJ2-1, the V gene TRBV7-2, with 10 bases aligning to TRBD2. This clonotype was obtained from a man under 40 in good health. The chain's CDR3 is CASSPSGSVYNEQFF. In DNA, the CDR3 is TGTGCCAGCAGCCCTAGCGGGAGCGTCTACAATGAGCAGTTCTTC.